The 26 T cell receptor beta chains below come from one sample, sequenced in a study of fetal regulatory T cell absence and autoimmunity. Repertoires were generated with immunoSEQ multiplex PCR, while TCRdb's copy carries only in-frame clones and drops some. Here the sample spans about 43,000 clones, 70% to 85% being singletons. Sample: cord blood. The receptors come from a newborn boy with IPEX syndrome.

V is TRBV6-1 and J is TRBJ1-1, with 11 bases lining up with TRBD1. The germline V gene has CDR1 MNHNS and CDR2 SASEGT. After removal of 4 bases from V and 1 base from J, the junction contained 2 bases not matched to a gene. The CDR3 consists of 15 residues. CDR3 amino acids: CASSAGTGGNTEAFF. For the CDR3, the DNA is TGTGCCAGCAGTGCCGGGACAGGGGGGAACACTGAAGCTTTCTTT.

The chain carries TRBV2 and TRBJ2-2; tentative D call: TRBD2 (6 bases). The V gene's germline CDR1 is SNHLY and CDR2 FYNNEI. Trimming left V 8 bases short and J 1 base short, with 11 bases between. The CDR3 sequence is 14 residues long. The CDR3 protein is CASGGTLNTGELFF. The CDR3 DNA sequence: TGTGCCAGCGGGGGGACCCTGAACACCGGGGAGCTGTTTTTT.

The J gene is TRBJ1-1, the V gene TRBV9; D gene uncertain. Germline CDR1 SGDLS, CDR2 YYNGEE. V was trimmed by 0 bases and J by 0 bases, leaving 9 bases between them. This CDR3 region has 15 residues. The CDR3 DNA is TGTGCCAGCAGCGTAGGAGGAGGAGTGAACACTGAAGCTTTCTTT. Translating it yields CASSVGGGVNTEAFF.

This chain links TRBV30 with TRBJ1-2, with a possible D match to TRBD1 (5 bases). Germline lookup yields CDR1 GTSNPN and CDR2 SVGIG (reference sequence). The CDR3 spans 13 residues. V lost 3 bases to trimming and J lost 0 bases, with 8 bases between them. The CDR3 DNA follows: TGTGCCTGGAGGCCAGGGTCTAACTATGGCTACACCTTC. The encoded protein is CAWRPGSNYGYTF.

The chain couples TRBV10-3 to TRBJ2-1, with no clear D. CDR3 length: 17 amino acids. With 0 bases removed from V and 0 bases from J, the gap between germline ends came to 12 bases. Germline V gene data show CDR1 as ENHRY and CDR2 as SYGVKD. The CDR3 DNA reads TGTGCCATCAGTGAGTCGAGCACCACCCCCTCCTACAATGAGCAGTTCTTC. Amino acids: CAISESSTTPSYNEQFF.

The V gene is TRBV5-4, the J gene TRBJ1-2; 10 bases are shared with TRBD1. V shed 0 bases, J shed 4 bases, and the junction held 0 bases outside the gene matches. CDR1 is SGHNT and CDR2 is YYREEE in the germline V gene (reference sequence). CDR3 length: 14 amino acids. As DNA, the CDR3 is TGTGCCAGCAGCTTGGGGACAGGGGGCTATGGCTACACCTTC. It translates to CASSLGTGGYGYTF.

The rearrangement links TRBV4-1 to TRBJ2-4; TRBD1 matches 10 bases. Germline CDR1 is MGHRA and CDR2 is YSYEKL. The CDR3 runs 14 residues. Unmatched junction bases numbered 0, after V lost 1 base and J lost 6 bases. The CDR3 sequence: CASSQGTGGNIQYF. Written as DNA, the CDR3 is TGCGCCAGCAGCCAAGGGACAGGGGGAAACATTCAGTACTTC.

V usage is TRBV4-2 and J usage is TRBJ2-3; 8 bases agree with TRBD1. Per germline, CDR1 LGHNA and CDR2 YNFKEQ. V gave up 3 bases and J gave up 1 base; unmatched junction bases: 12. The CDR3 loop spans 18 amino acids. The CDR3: CASSHPAPGQAGTDTQYF. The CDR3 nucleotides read TGTGCCAGCAGCCATCCTGCTCCGGGACAGGCCGGCACAGATACGCAGTATTTT.

CDR3 nucleotides: TGTGCCAGCAGCGTACTCTCATCGGGGGTAGCTGGCTACACCTTC. Translated, it gives CASSVLSSGVAGYTF. This sequence joins TRBV9 and TRBJ1-2; a possible D gene is TRBD1 (5 bases). Germline V lookup: CDR1 SGDLS, CDR2 YYNGEE. The germline V and J ends were trimmed by 1 base and 7 bases, with 17 bases remaining between them. The CDR3 sequence is 15 residues long.

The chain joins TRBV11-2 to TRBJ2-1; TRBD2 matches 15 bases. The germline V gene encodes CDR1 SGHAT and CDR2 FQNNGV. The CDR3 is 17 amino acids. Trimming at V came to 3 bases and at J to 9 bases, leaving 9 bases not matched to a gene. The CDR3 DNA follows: TGTGCCAGCAGCTTGCCGGGACTAGCGGGAGGATACGCTGAGCAGTTCTTC. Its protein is CASSLPGLAGGYAEQFF.

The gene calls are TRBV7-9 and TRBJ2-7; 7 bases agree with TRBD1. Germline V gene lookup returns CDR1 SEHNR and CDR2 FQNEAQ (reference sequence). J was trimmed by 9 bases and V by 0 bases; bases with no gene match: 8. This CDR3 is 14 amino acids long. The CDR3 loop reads CASSLAGQSYWQYF. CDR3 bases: TGTGCCAGCAGCTTAGCGGGACAGTCCTACTGGCAGTACTTC.

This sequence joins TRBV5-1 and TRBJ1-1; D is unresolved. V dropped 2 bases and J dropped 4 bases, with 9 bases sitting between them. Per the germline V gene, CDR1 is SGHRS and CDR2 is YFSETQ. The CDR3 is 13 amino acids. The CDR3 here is CASSLVVSTEAFF. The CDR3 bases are TGCGCCAGCAGCTTAGTAGTTAGCACTGAAGCTTTCTTT.

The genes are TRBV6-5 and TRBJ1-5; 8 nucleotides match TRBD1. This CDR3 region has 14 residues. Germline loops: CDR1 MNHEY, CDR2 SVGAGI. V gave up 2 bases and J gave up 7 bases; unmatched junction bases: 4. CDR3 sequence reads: CASSYLAGGQPQHF. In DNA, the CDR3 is TGTGCCAGCAGTTACCTGGCAGGGGGCCAGCCCCAGCATTTT.

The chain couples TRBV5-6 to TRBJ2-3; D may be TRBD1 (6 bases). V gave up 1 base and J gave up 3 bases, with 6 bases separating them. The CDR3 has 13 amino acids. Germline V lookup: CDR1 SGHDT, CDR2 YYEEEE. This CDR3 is CASSLTGTDTQYF. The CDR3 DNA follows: TGTGCCAGCAGCTTGACAGGGACAGATACGCAGTATTTT.

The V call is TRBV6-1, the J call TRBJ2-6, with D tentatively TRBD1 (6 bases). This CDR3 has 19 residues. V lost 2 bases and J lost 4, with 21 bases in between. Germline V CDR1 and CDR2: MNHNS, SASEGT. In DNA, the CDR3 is TGTGCCAGCAGTGAAAAATCTTGGACAGCCTCCTCGGGGGCCAACGTCCTGACTTTC. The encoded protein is CASSEKSWTASSGANVLTF.

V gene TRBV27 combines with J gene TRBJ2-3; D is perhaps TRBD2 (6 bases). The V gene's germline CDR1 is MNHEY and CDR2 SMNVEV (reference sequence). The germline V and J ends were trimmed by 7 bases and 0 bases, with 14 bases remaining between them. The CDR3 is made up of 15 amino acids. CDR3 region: CASTDGGVSTDTQYF. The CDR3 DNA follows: TGTGCCAGCACCGACGGGGGAGTGAGCACAGATACGCAGTATTTT.

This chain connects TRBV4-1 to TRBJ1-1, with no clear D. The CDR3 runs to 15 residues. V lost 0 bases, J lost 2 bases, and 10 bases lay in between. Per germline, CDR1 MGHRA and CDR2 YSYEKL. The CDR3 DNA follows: TGCGCCAGCAGCCAAGAAAGGGTCTCCAACACTGAAGCTTTCTTT. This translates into CASSQERVSNTEAFF.

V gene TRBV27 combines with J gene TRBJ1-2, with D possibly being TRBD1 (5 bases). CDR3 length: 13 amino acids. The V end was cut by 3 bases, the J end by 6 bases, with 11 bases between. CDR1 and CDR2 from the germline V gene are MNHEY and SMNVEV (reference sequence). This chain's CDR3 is CASSFNQGHGYTF. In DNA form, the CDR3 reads TGTGCCAGCAGTTTTAATCAGGGTCATGGCTACACCTTC.

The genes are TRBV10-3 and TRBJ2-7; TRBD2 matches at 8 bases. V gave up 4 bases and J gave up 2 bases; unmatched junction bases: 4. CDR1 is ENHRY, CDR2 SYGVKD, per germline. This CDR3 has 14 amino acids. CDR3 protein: CAISVAGGTYEQYF. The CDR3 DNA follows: TGTGCCATCAGTGTGGCGGGAGGCACCTACGAGCAGTACTTC.

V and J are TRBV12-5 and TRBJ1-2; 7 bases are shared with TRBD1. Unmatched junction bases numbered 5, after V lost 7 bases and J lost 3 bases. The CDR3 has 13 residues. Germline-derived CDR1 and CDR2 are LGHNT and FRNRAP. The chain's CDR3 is CASALDRDYGYTF. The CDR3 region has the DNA TGTGCTAGTGCCCTCGACAGGGACTATGGCTACACCTTC. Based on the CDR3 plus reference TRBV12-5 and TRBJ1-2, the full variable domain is DARVTQTPRHKVTEMGQEVTMRCQPILGHNTVFWYRQTMMQGLELLAYFRNRAPLDDSGMPKDRFSAEMPDATLATLKIQPSEPRDSAVYFCASALDRDYGYTFGSGTRLTVV.

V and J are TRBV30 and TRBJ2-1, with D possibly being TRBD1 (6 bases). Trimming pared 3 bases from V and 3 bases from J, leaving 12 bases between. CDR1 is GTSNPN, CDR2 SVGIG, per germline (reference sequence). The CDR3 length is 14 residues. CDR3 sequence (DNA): TGTGCCTGGAGCCTAACAGGGAACTACAATGAGCAGTTCTTC. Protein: CAWSLTGNYNEQFF.

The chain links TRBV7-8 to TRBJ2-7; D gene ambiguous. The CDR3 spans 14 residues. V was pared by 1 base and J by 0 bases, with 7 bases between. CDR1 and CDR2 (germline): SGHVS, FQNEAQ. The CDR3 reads CASSLGPASYEQYF. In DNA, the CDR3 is TGTGCCAGCAGCTTAGGCCCAGCCTCCTACGAGCAGTACTTC.

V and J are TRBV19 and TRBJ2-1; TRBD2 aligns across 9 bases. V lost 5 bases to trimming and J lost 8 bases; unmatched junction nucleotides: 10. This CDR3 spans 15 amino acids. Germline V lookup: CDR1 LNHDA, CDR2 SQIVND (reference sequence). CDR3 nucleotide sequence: TGTGCCAGTAGTTGGCGTCTGCGGGAGGGGGATGAGCAGTTCTTC. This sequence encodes CASSWRLREGDEQFF.

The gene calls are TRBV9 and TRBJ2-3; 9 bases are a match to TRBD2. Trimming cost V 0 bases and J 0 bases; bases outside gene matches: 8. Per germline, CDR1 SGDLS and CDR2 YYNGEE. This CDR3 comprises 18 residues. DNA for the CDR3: TGTGCCAGCAGCGTAGCTGGAGCGGGGGGATCTAGCACAGATACGCAGTATTTT. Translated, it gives CASSVAGAGGSSTDTQYF.

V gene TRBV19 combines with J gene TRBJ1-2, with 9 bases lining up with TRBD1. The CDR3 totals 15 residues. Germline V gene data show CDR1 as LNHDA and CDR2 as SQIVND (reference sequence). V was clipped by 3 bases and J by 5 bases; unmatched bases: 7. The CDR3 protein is CASSIEGQGLYGYTF. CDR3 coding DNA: TGTGCCAGTAGTATCGAGGGACAGGGCCTATATGGCTACACCTTC. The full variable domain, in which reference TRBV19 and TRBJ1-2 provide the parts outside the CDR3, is DGGITQSPKYLFRKEGQNVTLSCEQNLNHDAMYWYRQDPGQGLRLIYYSQIVNDFQKGDIAEGYSVSREKKESFPLTVTSAQKNPTAFYLCASSIEGQGLYGYTFGSGTRLTVV.

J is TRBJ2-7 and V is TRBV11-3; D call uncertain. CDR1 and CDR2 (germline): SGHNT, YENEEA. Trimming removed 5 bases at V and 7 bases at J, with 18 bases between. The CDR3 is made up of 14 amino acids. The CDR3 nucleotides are TGTGCCAGCAGCGAAGCACCATCGGGTGGAGAGCAGTACTTC. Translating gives CASSEAPSGGEQYF.